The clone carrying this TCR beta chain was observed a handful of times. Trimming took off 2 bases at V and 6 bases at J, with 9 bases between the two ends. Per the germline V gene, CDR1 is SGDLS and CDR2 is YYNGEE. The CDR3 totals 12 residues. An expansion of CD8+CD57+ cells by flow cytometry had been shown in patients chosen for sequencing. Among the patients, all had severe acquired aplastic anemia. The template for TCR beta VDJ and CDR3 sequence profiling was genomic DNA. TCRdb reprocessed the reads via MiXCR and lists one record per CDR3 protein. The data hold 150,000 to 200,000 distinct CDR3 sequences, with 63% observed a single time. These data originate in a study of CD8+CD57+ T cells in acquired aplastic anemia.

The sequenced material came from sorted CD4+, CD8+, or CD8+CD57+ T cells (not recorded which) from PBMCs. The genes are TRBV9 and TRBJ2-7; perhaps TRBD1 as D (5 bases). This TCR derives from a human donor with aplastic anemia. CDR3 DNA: TGTGCCAGCAGCGTTAGGGGTGGCGAGCAGTACTTC. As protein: CASSVRGGEQYF. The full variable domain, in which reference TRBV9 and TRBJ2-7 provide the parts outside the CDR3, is DSGVTQTPKHLITATGQRVTLRCSPRSGDLSVYWYQQSLDQGLQFLIQYYNGEERAKGNILERFSAQQFPDLHSELNLSSLELGDSALYFCASSVRGGEQYFGPGTRLTVT.